The 18 T cell receptor beta chains below come from one sample, sequenced in a study of blood T cell repertoires in COVID-19. Some clones are missing from TCRdb's copy, which holds only in-frame ones; the method was immunoSEQ multiplex PCR. The sample yields approximately 140,000 clones, 75% to 90% seen once. The sample taken for sequencing was peripheral blood. Receptor source: a man in his late teens or twenties with COVID-19, enrolled during active disease.

The chain has TRBV6-5 and TRBJ2-5; 7 bases fit TRBD2. Germline lookup yields CDR1 MNHEY and CDR2 SVGAGI. The trim removed 5 bases at V and 7 bases at J, leaving 10 bases unmatched. CDR3 length: 14 residues. The CDR3 is CASSPRTREVTQYF. The CDR3, as DNA: TGTGCCAGCAGTCCCAGGACTAGAGAGGTGACCCAGTACTTC.

The V call is TRBV28, the J call TRBJ2-4; D possibly corresponds to TRBD1 (6 bases). The CDR3 extends over 14 amino acids. The V end was cut by 2 bases, the J end by 9 bases, with 14 bases between. CDR1 is MDHEN and CDR2 is SYDVKM in the germline V gene. The CDR3 is CASSLPGQLGIQYF. CDR3 DNA sequence: TGTGCCAGCAGTTTACCAGGACAGTTAGGCATTCAGTACTTC.

V gene TRBV6-5 combines with J gene TRBJ1-2, with TRBD1 as a possible D gene (5 bases). From germline, CDR1 is MNHEY and CDR2 SVGAGI. This CDR3 is built from 13 residues. V shed 6 bases and J shed 8 bases, with 16 bases lying between them. In DNA, the CDR3 is TGTGCCAGCAGCCTTTGGGGGGGGTCGGGCTACACCTTC. This translates into CASSLWGGSGYTF.

Remarks on this clone: Other DNA sequences in the sample encode the same CDR3. CDR3 region: CASSLSVYEQYF. CDR3 nucleotide sequence: TGTGCCAGCAGTTTATCAGTTTACGAGCAGTACTTC. V usage is TRBV12-3 or TRBV12-4 and J usage is TRBJ2-7; D unclear. The CDR3 loop spans 12 amino acids. Trimming removed 2 bases from V and 4 bases from J, with 6 bases in between.

The chain links TRBV6-5 to TRBJ2-2, with unresolved D. CDR1 and CDR2 from the germline V gene are MNHEY and SVGAGI. The CDR3 consists of 13 residues. Trimming removed 4 bases from V and 6 bases from J, with 9 bases in between. The CDR3 reads CASSSWSSGELFF. The CDR3 region has the DNA TGTGCCAGCAGTTCATGGAGTTCCGGGGAGCTGTTTTTT.

The rearrangement joins TRBV20-1 to TRBJ2-1, with unresolved D. From germline, CDR1 is DFQATT and CDR2 SNEGSKA (reference sequence). The CDR3 totals 11 residues. Trimming took off 5 bases at V and 4 bases at J, with 6 bases between the two ends. CDR3 sequence: CSAPQYNEQFF. The CDR3 bases are TGCAGTGCTCCACAGTACAATGAGCAGTTCTTC.

The genes are TRBV28 and TRBJ2-5; 9 bases agree with TRBD2. Germline-derived CDR1 and CDR2 are MDHEN and SYDVKM. The CDR3 contains 15 residues. J gave up 4 bases and V 2 bases, and 5 bases lay outside the gene matches. The CDR3 region is CASSLGPSGIETQYF. The DNA for the CDR3 is TGTGCCAGCAGTTTAGGCCCTAGCGGGATAGAGACCCAGTACTTC. Together with reference TRBV28 and TRBJ2-5, the CDR3 gives the full variable domain: DVKVTQSSRYLVKRTGEKVFLECVQDMDHENMFWYRQDPGLGLRLIYFSYDVKMKEKGDIPEGYSVSREKKERFSLILESASTNQTSMYLCASSLGPSGIETQYFGPGTRLLVL.

The V call is TRBV21-1, the J call TRBJ1-6; TRBD1 is taken as the D call from the table, unchecked against the DNA. TRBV21-1 is an annotated pseudogene. The CDR3 is 17 residues long. The CDR3 DNA follows: TGTGCCAGCAGCAAATCTGGTAGGGGGCGCTTCAATTCACCCCTCCACTTT. This encodes CASSKSGRGRFNSPLHF.

J is TRBJ1-4 and V is TRBV7-9; D is perhaps TRBD1 (5 bases). With 8 bases removed from V and 0 bases from J, the gap between germline ends came to 10 bases. The germline gives CDR1 SEHNR, CDR2 FQNEAQ (reference sequence). The CDR3 has 14 residues. The CDR3 sequence is CASRRGATNEKLFF. The CDR3 DNA sequence: TGTGCCAGCCGGAGGGGAGCAACTAATGAAAAACTGTTTTTT.

This clone was observed a handful of times. This chain uses TRBV27 with TRBJ1-1; 12 nucleotides line up with TRBD1. Germline V gene sequence: CDR1 MNHEY, CDR2 SMNVEV (reference sequence). Losses at the gene ends were 5 bases for V and 4 bases for J; bases not matched to a gene: 8. The CDR3 is made up of 16 amino acids. In nucleotides, the CDR3 is TGTGCCAGCAGTCGGGGACAGGGGGCGATTTCCACTGAAGCTTTCTTT. Its translation is CASSRGQGAISTEAFF.

The chain combines TRBV24-1 with TRBJ2-2, with 7 positions matching TRBD1. The CDR3 has 14 amino acids. The V and J ends lost 5 bases and 7 bases, in that order; junction bases with no gene match: 6. Germline lookup yields CDR1 KGHDR and CDR2 SFDVKD. The CDR3 DNA follows: TGTGCCACCAGTGGACAGGGAACTTTCGGGGAGCTGTTTTTT. Translating gives CATSGQGTFGELFF.

The genes are TRBV27 and TRBJ1-1, with a possible D match to TRBD1 (6 bases). From germline, CDR1 is MNHEY and CDR2 SMNVEV (reference sequence). Trimming shortened V by 6 bases and J by 4 bases, and 18 bases separated the two germline ends. This CDR3 is built from 15 residues. DNA of the CDR3: TGTGCCAGCAGCCCCGGGGGGGGCGGAGTCACTGAAGCTTTCTTT. Translated, it gives CASSPGGGGVTEAFF.

This clone has only one observation. The junction shows a germline mismatch at one end, possibly a read error. The J gene is TRBJ1-4, the V gene TRBV13; weak D call: TRBD1 (6 bases). The germline CDR1 and CDR2 sequences are PRHDT and FYEKMQ (reference sequence). The length of the CDR3 is 15 residues. The CDR3 sequence is CASSSGQSTREKLLF. CDR3 nucleotide sequence: TGTGCCAGCAGCTCCGGACAGTCGACGAGGGAAAAACTGCTTTTT.

The V and J genes are TRBV5-6 and TRBJ2-2; D might be TRBD1 (6 bases). Trimming stripped 4 bases from V and 3 bases from J, with 13 bases between. Germline loops: CDR1 SGHDT, CDR2 YYEEEE. The CDR3 length is 15 residues. The CDR3 sequence: CASSAGQKYTGELFF. The CDR3, as DNA: TGTGCCAGCAGCGCCGGACAGAAATACACCGGGGAGCTGTTTTTT.

J is TRBJ1-6 and V is TRBV7-2; TRBD1 might be the D (6 bases). From germline, CDR1 is SGHTA and CDR2 FQGNSA. This CDR3 spans 15 amino acids. V was trimmed by 3 bases and J by 7 bases, leaving 13 bases between them. The CDR3: CASSLRGGSNSPLHF. The CDR3 nucleotides are TGTGCCAGCAGCTTGAGGGGGGGGAGCAATTCACCCCTCCACTTT.

V and J are TRBV9 and TRBJ2-6; 7 bases are shared with TRBD1. After removal of 4 bases from V and 2 bases from J, the junction contained 3 bases not matched to a gene. The CDR3 has 15 amino acids. The germline V gene has CDR1 SGDLS and CDR2 YYNGEE. Here the CDR3 reads CASSNQGAGANVLTF. CDR3 bases: TGTGCCAGCAGCAATCAGGGGGCTGGGGCCAACGTCCTGACTTTC.

This chain joins TRBV11-1 and TRBJ1-2, with D possibly matching TRBD1 (6 bases). The CDR3 spans 13 residues. Trimming took off 8 bases at V and 8 bases at J, with 18 bases between the two ends. Germline V lookup: CDR1 SGHAT, CDR2 FQDESV (reference sequence). For the CDR3, the DNA is TGTGCCAGCGCTACAGGGATATATATGGGCTACACCTTC. Its translation: CASATGIYMGYTF.

The V gene is TRBV7-9, the J gene TRBJ1-2; D is perhaps TRBD1 (5 bases). The CDR3 totals 16 residues. CDR1 SEHNR and CDR2 FQNEAQ come from the germline V gene (reference sequence). V was clipped by 2 bases and J by 4 bases, with 17 bases between them. The chain's CDR3 is CASSLYSTGAPYGYTF. The CDR3 coding sequence is TGTGCCAGCAGCTTATATTCCACAGGCGCACCCTATGGCTACACCTTC.